This T cell receptor (beta chain) was documented in a study of cytomegalovirus exposure and HLA in healthy donors. General study results and limits: In a later analysis, more than 15,000 TCR beta sequences were associated with HLA alleles at 0.05 false discovery rate. A later analysis reported that several of the most significant clusters appeared to be linked to common viral pathogens, among them Epstein-Barr virus.

This CDR3 has 16 amino acids. CDR1 and CDR2 from the germline V gene are KGHSH and LQKENI. V lost 2 bases to trimming and J lost 6 bases; unmatched junction nucleotides: 3. Comment on this clone: Its antigen is as yet unknown.

Vbeta (60) and Jbeta (13) primers were used in the PCR. Assay used: immunoSEQ multiplex PCR; TCRdb lists only in-frame clones, some missing. The repertoire includes roughly 120,000 clones, around three quarters of them detected once, and around 13% sits in the top ten. The chain is built from TRBV18 and TRBJ2-2, with TRBD2 matching over 13 bases. Sequencing was performed on PBMCs. This sequence originates from a woman aged 40 to 50 in good health and CMV-seropositive. The CDR3 sequence is CASSPGLAGAAGELFF. For the CDR3, the DNA is TGTGCCAGCTCACCAGGACTAGCGGGAGCCGCCGGGGAGCTGTTTTTT.